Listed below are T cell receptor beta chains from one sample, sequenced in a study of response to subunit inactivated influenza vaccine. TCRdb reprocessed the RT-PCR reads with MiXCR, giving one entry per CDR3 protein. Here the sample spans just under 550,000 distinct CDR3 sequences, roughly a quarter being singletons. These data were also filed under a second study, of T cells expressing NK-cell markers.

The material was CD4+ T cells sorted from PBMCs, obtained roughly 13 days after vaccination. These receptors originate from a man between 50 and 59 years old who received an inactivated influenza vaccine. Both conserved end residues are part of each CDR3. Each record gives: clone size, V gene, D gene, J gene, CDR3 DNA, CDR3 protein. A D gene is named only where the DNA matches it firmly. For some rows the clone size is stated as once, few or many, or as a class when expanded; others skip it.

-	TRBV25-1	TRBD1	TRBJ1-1	TGTGCCAGCAGTCACGGGGGGACAGGGCGGATCACTGAAGCTTTCTTT	CASSHGGTGRITEAFF
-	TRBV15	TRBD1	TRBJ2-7	TGTGCCACCAGCAGGGCCGGGACAGGGTCTCCCCTCTCCTACGAGCAGTACTTC	CATSRAGTGSPLSYEQYF
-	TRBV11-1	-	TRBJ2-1	TGTGCCAGCAGCTTAGTATTGGGGGGCCTAAGCTCCTACAATGAGCAGTTCTTC	CASSLVLGGLSSYNEQFF
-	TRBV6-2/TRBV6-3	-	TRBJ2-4	TGTGCCAGCAGTGGCCAAACTAGCCTCAAAGCCAAAAACATTCAGTACTTC	CASSGQTSLKAKNIQYF
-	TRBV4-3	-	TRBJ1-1	TGCGCCAGCAGCCGAGGGGACAACCGGGGAGGTGAAGCTTTCTTT	CASSRGDNRGGEAFF
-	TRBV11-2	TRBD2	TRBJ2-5	TGTGCCAGCAGCCCAGGAGACCTAGCGGGGGGGAAACAAGAGACCCAGTACTTC	CASSPGDLAGGKQETQYF
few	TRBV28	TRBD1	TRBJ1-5	TGTGCCAGCAGGCCGCGACAGGGACGTAGCAATCAGCCCCAGCATTTT	CASRPRQGRSNQPQHF
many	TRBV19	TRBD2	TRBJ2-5	TGTGCCAGTGGAGAGCAGGGAGGGGAGACCCAGTACTTC	CASGEQGGETQYF
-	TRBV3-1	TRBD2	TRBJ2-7	TGTGCCAGCAGCCAAGGGTCAGCGGGAGCTTCCAACGAGCAGTACTTC	CASSQGSAGASNEQYF
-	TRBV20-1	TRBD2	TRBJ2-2	TGCAGTGCTAGATGGGGCGGGAGTACCGGGGAGCTGTTTTTT	CSARWGGSTGELFF
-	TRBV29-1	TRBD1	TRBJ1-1	TGCAGCGTTGATAGGGGGCTAGGAGCTTTCTTT	CSVDRGLGAFF
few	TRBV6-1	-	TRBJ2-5	TGTGCCAGCAATATGGACGGGCCCGAGACCCAGTACTTC	CASNMDGPETQYF
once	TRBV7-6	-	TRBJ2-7	TGTGCCAGCAGCCCGCGCCCCGGACATTTGGTCTACGAGCAGTACTTC	CASSPRPGHLVYEQYF
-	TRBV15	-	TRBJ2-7	TGTGCCACCAGCAGAGGTTCAGCCTCCAAGCAGTACTTC	CATSRGSASKQYF
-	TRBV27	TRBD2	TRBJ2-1	TGTGCCAGCACCATTATCGGGGGGGTGAAGAACAATGAGCAGTTCTTC	CASTIIGGVKNNEQFF
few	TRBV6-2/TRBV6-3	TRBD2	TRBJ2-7	TGTGCCAGCAGACGACTAGCGGGAGCTTACGAGCAGTACTTC	CASRRLAGAYEQYF
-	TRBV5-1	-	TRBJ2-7	TGCGCCAGCAGCTTGGAGGGACATCGGGTCTACGAGCAGTACTTC	CASSLEGHRVYEQYF
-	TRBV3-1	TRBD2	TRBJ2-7	TGTGCCAGCGGGACTAGCGGGGGCGGGTCCTACGAGCAGTACTTC	CASGTSGGGSYEQYF
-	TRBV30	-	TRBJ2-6	TGTGCCTGGAGCCCCCCAAGGGCGGGCTTCTCTGGGGCCAACGTCCTGACTTTC	CAWSPPRAGFSGANVLTF
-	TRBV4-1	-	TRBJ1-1	TGCGCCAGCAGCTTACAGAGCCCGAACACTGAAGCTTTCTTT	CASSLQSPNTEAFF
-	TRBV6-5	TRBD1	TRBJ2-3	TGTGCCAGCAGTAACACCTACACAGGGGCAGATACGCAGTATTTT	CASSNTYTGADTQYF
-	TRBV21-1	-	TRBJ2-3	TGTGCCAGCTTAAGACTGGGCACAGATACGCAGTATTTT	CASLRLGTDTQYF
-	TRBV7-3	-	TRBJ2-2	TGTGCCAGCAGCCTCAACAAAGGGACCGGGGAGCTGTTTTTT	CASSLNKGTGELFF
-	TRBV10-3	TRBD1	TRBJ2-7	TGTGCCATCAGTGACTTAAATCGACAGGGACCCTACGAGCAGTACTTC	CAISDLNRQGPYEQYF
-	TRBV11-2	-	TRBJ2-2	TGTGCCAGCAGCTTTTTGGGGGCTTACCACGGGGAGCTGTTTTTT	CASSFLGAYHGELFF
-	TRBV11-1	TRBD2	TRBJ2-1	TGTGCCAGCAGCTCAAGGGCGTCTAGCGGGAGCTCCTACAATGAGCAGTTCTTC	CASSSRASSGSSYNEQFF
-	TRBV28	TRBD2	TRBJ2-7	TGTGCCAGCAGGCCGCCCGAGGGGCTAGCGGCCTTCTACGAGCAGTACTTC	CASRPPEGLAAFYEQYF
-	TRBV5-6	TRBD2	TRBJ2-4	TGTGCCAGCAGCTGGGGGGGAGTTGCCAAAAACATTCAGTACTTC	CASSWGGVAKNIQYF
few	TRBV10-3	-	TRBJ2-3	TGTGCCATCAGCCTCCAGAGGGAAGATACGCAGTATTTT	CAISLQREDTQYF
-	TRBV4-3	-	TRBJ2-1	TGCGCCAGCAGCCAAGGGAGGGGGCGTGAGCAGTTCTTC	CASSQGRGREQFF
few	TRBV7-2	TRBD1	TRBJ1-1	TGTGCCAGCAGCTCACGACAGGGGAGTACTGAAGCTTTCTTT	CASSSRQGSTEAFF
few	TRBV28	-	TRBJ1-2	TGTGCCAGCAGGGTCTACCAGGGCCCTTATGGCTACACCTTC	CASRVYQGPYGYTF
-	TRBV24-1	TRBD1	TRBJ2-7	TGTGCCACCAGTGACCCCCACGGACAGGGGAAATACGAGCAGTACTTC	CATSDPHGQGKYEQYF
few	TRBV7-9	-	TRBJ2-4	TGTGCCAGCAGCTTAGTTGTGTCGGGAGCCAAAAACATTCAGTACTTC	CASSLVVSGAKNIQYF
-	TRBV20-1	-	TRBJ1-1	TGCAGTGCTAGAAGCTACACTGAAGCTTTCTTT	CSARSYTEAFF
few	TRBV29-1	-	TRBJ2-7	TGCAGCGTTCGGGAAGGGCAGGCATGGGAAAGCTACGAGCAGTACTTC	CSVREGQAWESYEQYF
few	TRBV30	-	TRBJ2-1	TGTGCCTGGAGCACCTACAGCTCCTACAATGAGCAGTTCTTC	CAWSTYSSYNEQFF
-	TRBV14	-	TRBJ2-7	TGTGCCAGCAGCCGGACGCTTGGGCGGGGCTACGAGCAGTACTTC	CASSRTLGRGYEQYF
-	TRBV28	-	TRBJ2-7	TGTGCCAGTGCTGGGACCTCCTACGAGCAGTACTTC	CASAGTSYEQYF
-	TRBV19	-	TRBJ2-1	TGTGCCAGTAGGGTAAGGGTGGGGGCCAATGAGCAGTTCTTC	CASRVRVGANEQFF
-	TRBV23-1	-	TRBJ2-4	TGCGCCAGCGTAGGCGTACGTTGCGAGTACTTC	CASVGVRCEYF
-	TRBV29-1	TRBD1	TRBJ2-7	TGCAGCGTTGAAGACCGACAGGGTACGGACGAGCAGTACTTC	CSVEDRQGTDEQYF
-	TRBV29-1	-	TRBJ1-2	TGCAGCGCGGCGAGGGCGAATGGCTACACCTTC	CSAARANGYTF
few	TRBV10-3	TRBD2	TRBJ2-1	TGTGCCATCAGTGAGTTGGGTAGCGGGAGTCTCTACAATGAGCAGTTCTTC	CAISELGSGSLYNEQFF
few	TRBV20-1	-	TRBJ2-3	TGCAGTGCTACAGGAGTTAGCACAGATACGCAGTATTTT	CSATGVSTDTQYF